The following is a TCR beta chain sequence with its context. This sample is part of a study of blood T cell repertoires in COVID-19. For the study at large: Acute and convalescent COVID-19 specimens originated in the United States, Italy and Spain.

Per the original methods: From reference gene primer amplification, estimates of nucleated cell counts were derived. Clones were sequenced by immunoSEQ multiplex PCR, and TCRdb holds only the in-frame ones, with some missing. V and J calls and clone size are given by that table; D and trimming were obtained from the DNA. The sample consists of about 180,000 clones, more than 85% of them appearing once. The J segment lost 1 base and the V segment lost 10 bases, leaving 2 bases of the junction unmatched. This CDR3 is 12 amino acids long. Looked up from germline, CDR1 is LNHDA and CDR2 is SQIVND (reference sequence).

The chain joins TRBV19 to TRBJ1-1; TRBD1 aligns across 8 bases. Sequencing used peripheral blood. The sequence came from a woman in her twenties or thirties with active or convalescent COVID-19. The CDR3 spells CATGTGNTEAFF. The CDR3 DNA reads TGTGCCACTGGGACAGGGAACACTGAAGCTTTCTTT.